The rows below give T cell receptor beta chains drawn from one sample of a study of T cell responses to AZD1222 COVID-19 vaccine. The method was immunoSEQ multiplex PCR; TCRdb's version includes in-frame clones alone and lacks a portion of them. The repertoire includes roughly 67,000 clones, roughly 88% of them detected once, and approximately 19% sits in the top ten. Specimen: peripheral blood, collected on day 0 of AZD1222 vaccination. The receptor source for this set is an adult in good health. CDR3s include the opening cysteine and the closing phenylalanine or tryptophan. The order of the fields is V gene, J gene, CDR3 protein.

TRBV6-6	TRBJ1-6	CASRDYGTGDSPLHF
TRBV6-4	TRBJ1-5	CASSEGGRNQPQHF
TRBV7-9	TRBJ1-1	CASSLVGGTVNTEAFF
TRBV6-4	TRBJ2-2	CASSPSASNTGELFF
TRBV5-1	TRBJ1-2	CASSLPGPENRNGYTF
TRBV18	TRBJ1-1	CASSPLTAINTEAFF
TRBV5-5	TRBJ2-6	CASSLTGAGLSSGANVLTF
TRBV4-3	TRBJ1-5	CASSQRSRDQPQHF
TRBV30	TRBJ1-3	CAWSYPARSGNTIYF
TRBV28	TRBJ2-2	CASSSGGANTGELFF
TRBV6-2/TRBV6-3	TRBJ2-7	CASSYGRGSYEQYF
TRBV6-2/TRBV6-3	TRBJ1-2	CASNPTTGGYTF
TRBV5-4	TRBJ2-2	CASSWGESANTGELFF
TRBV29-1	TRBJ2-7	CSVKRQQGSYEQYF
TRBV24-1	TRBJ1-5	CATSDSRGGRGRPWPQHF
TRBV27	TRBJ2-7	CASSSRLESGQYF
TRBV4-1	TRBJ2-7	CASSQETSGAYEQYF
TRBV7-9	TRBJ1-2	CASSPGQGAGGYTF
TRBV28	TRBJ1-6	CASSLSTGPLNNSPLHF
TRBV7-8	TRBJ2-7	CASSFGPYEQYF
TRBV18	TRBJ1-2	CASSNPGNGYTF
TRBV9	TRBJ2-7	CASSGGPTGIYEQYF
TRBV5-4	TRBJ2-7	CASRPGTSAYEQYF
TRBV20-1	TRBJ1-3	CSASQDRSSGNTIYF
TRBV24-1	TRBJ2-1	CATSDGTSGTNEQFF
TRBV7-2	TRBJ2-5	CASSLVLKTQYF
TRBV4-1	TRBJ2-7	CASSQSLSSSYEQYF
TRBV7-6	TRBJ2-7	CASSYAPGSSYEQYF
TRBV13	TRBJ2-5	CASSKTGGIQETQYF
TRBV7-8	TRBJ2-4	CAASRDRGSIQYF
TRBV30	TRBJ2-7	CAWSSESFSGFYEQYF
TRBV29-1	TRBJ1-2	CSAPGQGPYGYTF
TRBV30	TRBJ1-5	CAWSRTRGNQPQHF
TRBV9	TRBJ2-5	CASSDPNRVPETQYF
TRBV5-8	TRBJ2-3	CASSSGRVQGADTQYF
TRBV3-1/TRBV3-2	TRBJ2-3	CASSQGDMRSTDTQYF
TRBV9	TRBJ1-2	CASSVVAYGYTF
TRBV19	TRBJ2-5	CASNDGQETQYF
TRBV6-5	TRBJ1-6	CATFGPRLDSPLHF
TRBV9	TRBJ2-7	CASSGGRGTYEQYF
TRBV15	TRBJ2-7	CATSRIGDTDYEQYF
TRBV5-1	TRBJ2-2	CASSQTVGAGELFF
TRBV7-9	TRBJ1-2	CASSLGSGYTF
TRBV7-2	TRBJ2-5	CASSDKNSGSETQYF
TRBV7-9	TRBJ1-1	CASSSGRDRLGRNTEAFF
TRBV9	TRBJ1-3	CASSVEGGRGNTIYF
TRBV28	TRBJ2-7	CASSLPGEDEQYF
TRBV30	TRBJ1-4	CAWDGGRYEKLFF
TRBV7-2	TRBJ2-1	CASSLRAIGRGSDEQFF
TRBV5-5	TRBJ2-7	CASSDYRGAYEQYF
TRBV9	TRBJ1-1	CASSVTDLNTEAFF
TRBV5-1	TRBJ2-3	CASSFRDPDTQYF
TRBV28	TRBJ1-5	CASTPGQGTQPQHF
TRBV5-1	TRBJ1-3	CASSLDGLRQGLVNTIYF